The rows below give T cell receptor beta chains drawn from one sample of a study of CD8 T cells in ankylosing spondylitis. TCRdb re-called the 5' RACE reads through MiXCR, storing one row per CDR3 protein. The repertoire holds approximately 520,000 distinct CDR3 sequences, 5.3% seen once, with roughly 3.3% in the top ten. Sequenced input: blood, either unsorted or a sorted T cell fraction (not recorded which). These receptors came from a male donor with ankylosing spondylitis. Both conserved end residues are part of each CDR3. A D gene is named only where the DNA matches it firmly. Clone size, where shown, is once, few, many, or a class for clones that have expanded.

TRBD2	many	TRBV20-1	TRBJ2-5	CSARELAGQETQYF	TGCAGTGCTAGAGAACTAGCGGGCCAAGAGACCCAGTACTTC
TRBD2	few	TRBV20-1	TRBJ2-3	CSATRPGLPFTDTQYF	TGCAGTGCCACCCGACCGGGACTACCATTCACAGATACGCAGTATTTT
-	many	TRBV20-1	TRBJ1-5	CSASQAENQPQHF	TGCAGTGCTAGCCAGGCAGAGAATCAGCCCCAGCATTTT
-	many	TRBV5-1	TRBJ1-2	CASSPGAELSYYGYTF	TGCGCCAGCAGCCCAGGGGCGGAACTTTCCTACTATGGCTACACCTTC
-	many	TRBV5-1	TRBJ2-5	CASAISTGEETQYF	TGCGCCAGCGCCATCTCGACAGGAGAAGAGACCCAGTACTTC
-	many	TRBV7-3	TRBJ2-3	CASSLKGAGGTDTQYF	TGTGCCAGCAGCTTAAAGGGGGCCGGAGGGACAGATACGCAGTATTTT
-	-	TRBV10-3	TRBJ2-7	CAISDPAASDSYEQYF	TGTGCCATCAGTGACCCCGCGGCTAGTGACAGTTACGAGCAGTACTTC
-	many	TRBV27	TRBJ1-6	CASSSAFSYNSPLHF	TGTGCCAGCAGTTCTGCATTCTCCTATAATTCACCCCTCCACTTT
-	many	TRBV29-1	TRBJ1-2	CSVEEGQEGYNYGYTF	TGCAGCGTTGAAGAAGGGCAGGAGGGGTATAACTATGGCTACACCTTC
-	many	TRBV7-3	TRBJ2-5	CASSLGGFQETQYF	TGTGCCAGCAGCTTAGGGGGGTTCCAAGAGACCCAGTACTTC
TRBD2	many	TRBV29-1	TRBJ2-7	CSVGGAGAYEQYF	TGCAGCGTAGGTGGGGCGGGAGCCTACGAGCAGTACTTC
-	many	TRBV20-1	TRBJ1-5	CSGRFGSPNQPQHF	TGCAGTGGGAGATTCGGGAGCCCGAATCAGCCCCAGCATTTT
TRBD1	many	TRBV5-1	TRBJ1-1	CASSVPGQGRTEAFF	TGCGCCAGCAGCGTTCCGGGACAGGGGAGGACTGAAGCTTTCTTT
TRBD1	many	TRBV29-1	TRBJ2-7	CSVVAGGSYEQYF	TGCAGCGTTGTAGCAGGGGGCTCCTACGAGCAGTACTTC
-	many	TRBV29-1	TRBJ2-1	CSVLPDPYGGNEQFF	TGCAGCGTTCTCCCCGACCCCTATGGGGGCAATGAGCAGTTCTTC
TRBD2	many	TRBV7-2	TRBJ2-4	CASSLPGLAGSKNIQYF	TGTGCCAGCAGCTTACCGGGACTAGCCGGCTCCAAAAACATTCAGTACTTC
-	many	TRBV20-1	TRBJ2-7	CRISGGGSSYEQYF	TGCAGGATCTCAGGAGGGGGAAGTTCCTACGAGCAGTACTTC
-	many	TRBV7-9	TRBJ2-1	CASSSTGAGDEQFF	TGTGCCAGCAGCTCAACAGGGGCGGGAGATGAGCAGTTCTTC
TRBD2	many	TRBV5-1	TRBJ2-3	CASSLVGREDTQYF	TGCGCCAGCAGCTTGGTAGGGAGGGAAGATACGCAGTATTTT
TRBD2	-	TRBV6-2/TRBV6-3	TRBJ2-3	CASSTSGGATDTQYF	TGTGCCAGCAGTACTAGCGGGGGGGCCACAGATACGCAGTATTTT
-	many	TRBV7-2	TRBJ2-1	CASSLAGAPHEQFF	TGTGCCAGCAGCTTAGCCGGGGCCCCACATGAGCAGTTCTTC
-	many	TRBV6-2/TRBV6-3	TRBJ2-7	CASSPGPNRPEQYF	TGTGCCAGCAGTCCGGGTCCAAACCGGCCCGAGCAGTACTTC
-	many	TRBV12-3/TRBV12-4	TRBJ1-2	CASSPRPGGYTF	TGTGCCAGCAGTCCCCGTCCGGGGGGCTACACCTTC